A single sample gave rise to the 9 T cell receptor delta chains below, sequenced in a study of gamma-delta chains in newborns, infants, children. TCRdb fed the reads to CATT. This table has about 4,900 delta-chain clones, approximately 3.5% appearing once. The specimen was blood. These receptors all come from a child who was a newborn, infant or young child, either healthy, febrile or measles-vaccinated (not recorded which).

Comment on this clone: The protein recorded in TCRdb matches a much larger clone and deviates from this DNA's translation at residue 11, suggesting a read error; the protein here is obtained by translating the DNA. The rearrangement uses TRDV1 and TRDJ3; D uncertain. The V end lost 3 bases, the J end lost 5 bases, and 20 bases lay between the germline ends. The CDR3 is 19 residues long. Germline assignment: CDR1 TSWWSYY and CDR2 QGS. CDR3 sequence (DNA): TGTGCTCTTGGGGAGCTACACCTCAACCAAGGAAGGGACACCCGACAGATGTTTTTC. Protein product: CALGELHLNQGRDTRQMFF.

Only a few counts were recorded for this clone. A clone one base away is much larger, so this may be a read error. This rearrangement joins TRDV1 to TRDJ2, with 9 nucleotides matching TRDD2. Germline V gene lookup returns CDR1 TSWWSYY and CDR2 QGS. This CDR3 is 18 amino acids long. The junction had 16 bases not matched to a gene; V was cut back by 4 bases and J by 7 bases. The CDR3: CALGAPFLRDPGGAQLFF. DNA of the CDR3: TGTGCTCTTGGGGCTCCCTTCCTACGGGACCCTGGGGGAGCACAACTCTTCTTT.

Notes on this clone: Being one base from a much bigger clone, this may be a read error. The gene calls are TRDV2 and TRDJ1, with D perhaps TRDD3 (5 bases). The germline V gene has CDR1 GEAIGNYY and CDR2 EKD. The CDR3 covers 15 residues. The CDR3 region has the DNA TGTGCCTGTGACACCGTGGGGACGGACACCGATAACCTCATCTTT. Its protein product is CACDTVGTDTDNLIF.

This clone was seen a handful of times. TCRdb pairs this DNA with a much larger clone's protein that differs at residue 3, likely a read error; the protein shown was translated from the DNA. This rearrangement joins TRDV2 to TRDJ1; tentatively, D is TRDD3 (5 bases). Germline lookup yields CDR1 GEAIGNYY and CDR2 EKD. CDR3 length: 16 residues. The CDR3 here is CASDTVGTLYTDKLIF. CDR3 DNA: TGTGCCAGTGACACCGTGGGGACCCTGTACACCGATAAACTCATCTTT.

This clone is judged medium-sized. The same CDR3 arises from other DNA sequences in this sample as well. This rearrangement joins TRDV3 to TRDJ1, with TRDD3 identical over 13 bases. J lost 1 base, V lost 1 base, and 12 bases had no gene match. CDR3 size: 18 residues. In germline, CDR1 is TVYSNPD, CDR2 GDNSRS (reference sequence). The CDR3 region is CAFKGPYWGIRSTDKLIF. The DNA for the CDR3 is TGTGCCTTTAAGGGGCCCTACTGGGGGATACGTAGCACCGATAAACTCATCTTT.

This clone was counted a few times. This sequence may be a read error, since a much larger clone differs from it by one base. Within the sample, other DNA sequences also encode this same CDR3. This chain connects TRDV3 to TRDJ3; D could derive from TRDD2 or TRDD3 (8 bases each). The CDR3 is made up of 22 amino acids. V lost 3 bases and J 0 bases, leaving 30 bases between the germline ends. From germline, CDR1 is TVYSNPD and CDR2 GDNSRS (reference sequence). CDR3 region: CAFGGASYLLGASSWDTRQMFF. CDR3 bases: TGTGCCTTCGGTGGAGCTTCCTACTTACTGGGGGCCAGCTCCTGGGACACCCGACAGATGTTTTTC.

This clone turned up a few times. TCRdb has a much larger clone's protein, which differs at residue 8 from the translation of this DNA, likely because of a read error; what is shown is the protein translated from the DNA. The chain couples TRDV2 to TRDJ3; D is ambiguous. The CDR3 is 17 residues long. Germline CDR1 reads GEAIGNYY; CDR2 reads EKD. Deletions cut 3 bases from V and 2 bases from J, with 13 bases between. CDR3 in DNA: TGTGCCTGTGACCCTTTTTCGGCTACCTGGGACACCCGACAGATGTTTTTC. This sequence encodes CACDPFSATWDTRQMFF.

Turning to this clone: A clone one base away is much larger, so this may be a read error. The chain has TRDV2 and TRDJ2; no definite D call. Per the germline V gene, CDR1 is GEAIGNYY and CDR2 is EKD. The CDR3 totals 28 residues. The CDR3 is CACGKHRAHSKVFRNDACGSALTAQPFF. The DNA for the CDR3 is TGTGCCTGTGGAAAACATAGGGCCCATAGCAAGGTTTTTCGTAATGATGCCTGTGGTAGTGCTTTGACAGCACAACCCTTCTTT.

This clone was counted between two and nine times. A far larger clone is one nucleotide away, so this likely arose from a read error. The sample carries other DNA sequences with the same CDR3. This sequence joins TRAV29/DV5 and TRDJ1, with no clear D. Per germline, CDR1 NSMFDY and CDR2 ISSIKDK. The CDR3 sequence is 16 residues long. V gave up 5 bases and J gave up 0 bases, with 20 bases separating them. The CDR3: CAASIPRGPYTDKLIF. The CDR3 DNA is TGTGCAGCTAGCATTCCGAGGGGCCCGTACACCGATAAACTCATCTTT.